This record covers a single TCR beta chain. CDR1 is ENHRY, CDR2 SYGVKD, per germline. The CDR3 spans 14 residues. The junction had 4 bases not matched to a gene; V was cut back by 3 bases and J by 5 bases. These data are taken from a study of blood T cell repertoires in COVID-19. Study information: Acute-phase and convalescent COVID-19 samples originated in the United States, Italy and Spain. T cells, B-cell-depleted T cells, or PBMCs supplied cDNA or gDNA.

No more than 2 weeks before study entry, exposed participants had met a case of COVID-19. Data came from immunoSEQ multiplex PCR; TCRdb stores just in-frame clones and leaves some out. The sample lists approximately 190,000 clones, 84% occurring once. The sequencing input was PBMCs or T cells enriched from blood (not recorded which). The chain joins TRBV10-3 to TRBJ1-1, with 9 bases aligning to TRBD1. This TCR derives from a woman younger than 45 who had been exposed to COVID-19. The CDR3 loop reads CAISETGGGTEAFF. In nucleotides, the CDR3 is TGTGCCATCAGTGAAACAGGGGGCGGGACTGAAGCTTTCTTT.